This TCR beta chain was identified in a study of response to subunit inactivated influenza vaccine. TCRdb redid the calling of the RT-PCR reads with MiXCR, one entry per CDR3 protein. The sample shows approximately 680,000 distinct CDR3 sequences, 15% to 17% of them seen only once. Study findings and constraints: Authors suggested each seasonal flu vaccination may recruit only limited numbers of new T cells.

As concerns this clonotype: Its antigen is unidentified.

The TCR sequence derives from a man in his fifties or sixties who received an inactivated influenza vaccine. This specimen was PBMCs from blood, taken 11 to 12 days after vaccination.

CDR3 residues: CATSSPTGKETQYF. The CDR3 nucleotides are TGTGCCACCAGCAGCCCAACAGGAAAAGAGACCCAGTACTTC. The chain couples TRBV15 to TRBJ2-5; D may be TRBD1 (5 bases). This CDR3 is built from 14 residues. In germline, CDR1 is LNHNV, CDR2 YYDKDF (reference sequence). V was shortened by 3 bases and J by 3 bases, with 11 bases between the two germline ends.